This T cell receptor beta chain was captured by sequencing in a study of shared clonotypes between healthy human individuals. Study context: Each donor contributed plates that comprised three CD4 naive, three CD4 memory, two CD8 naive and one CD8 memory. Study observations and caveats: Only blood was sampled; tissue repertoires likely differ.

The trim removed 2 bases at V and 3 bases at J, leaving 4 bases unmatched. This CDR3 has 15 residues. The V gene's germline CDR1 is SGHRS and CDR2 YFSETQ. For this clone: As yet, its antigen is unknown.

Only in-frame clones appear in the TCRdb table, and some are missing; sequencing was by immunoSEQ multiplex PCR. This sample has about 2.1 million clones, with around 95% found just once. CD45RO-negative, CCR7-positively selected cells formed the naive CD8 fraction, excluding terminally differentiated effector memory CD45RA+ cells. This sequence joins TRBV5-1 and TRBJ2-7, with 11 bases that match TRBD2. The clonotype was recovered from a man between 18 and 35 years old in good health. Some clones in this sample may be carry-over from other donors' samples. Sequenced input: naive CD8+ T cells from PBMCs. CDR3 coding DNA: TGCGCCAGCAGCTTTCTAGCGGGAGGTGGCTACGAGCAGTACTTC. Translated, it gives CASSFLAGGGYEQYF.